This entry describes one T cell receptor (beta chain). This record comes from a study of blood T cell repertoires in COVID-19. Study information: Whether acute or convalescent, the COVID-19 samples came from the United States, Italy and Spain. PBMCs, B-cell-depleted T cells, or T cells provided the cDNA or gDNA that made up the material.

The CDR3 has 14 amino acids. V was pared by 7 bases and J by 1 base, with 15 bases between. Looked up from germline, CDR1 is SGHRS and CDR2 is YFSETQ. In the authors' methods: Amplification of reference gene primers was used by the study to estimate nucleated cell counts. Assay: immunoSEQ multiplex PCR; the TCRdb copy retains only in-frame clones and omits some. The V and J calls and clone size come from that table; D and trimming were worked out from the DNA. The sample consists of 100,000 to 150,000 clones, roughly 83% of them appearing once. This TCR was recovered from a man in his forties or fifties with active or convalescent COVID-19. The chain links TRBV5-1 to TRBJ2-7; the D gene is possibly TRBD2 (7 bases). The sample taken for sequencing was peripheral blood. CDR3 sequence (DNA): TGCGCCAGCTTCGGGGGGCCCGGGTCCTACGAGCAGTACTTC. Encoded protein: CASFGGPGSYEQYF.